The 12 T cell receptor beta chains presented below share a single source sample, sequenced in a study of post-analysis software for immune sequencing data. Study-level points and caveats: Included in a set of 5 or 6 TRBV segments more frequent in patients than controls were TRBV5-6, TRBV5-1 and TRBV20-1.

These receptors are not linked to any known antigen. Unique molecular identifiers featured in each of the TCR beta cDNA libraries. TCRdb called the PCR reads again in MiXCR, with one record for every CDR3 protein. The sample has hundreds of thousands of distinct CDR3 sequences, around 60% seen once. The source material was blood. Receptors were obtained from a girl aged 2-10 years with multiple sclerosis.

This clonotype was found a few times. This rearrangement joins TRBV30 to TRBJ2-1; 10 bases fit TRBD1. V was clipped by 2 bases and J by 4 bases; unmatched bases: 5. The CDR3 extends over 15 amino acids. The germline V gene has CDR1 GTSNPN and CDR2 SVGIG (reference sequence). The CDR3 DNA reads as TGTGCCTGGAGTCCGGGACAGGGGTCTTACAATGAGCAGTTCTTC. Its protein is CAWSPGQGSYNEQFF.

The CDR3: CASSEAGTGHNEQFF. CDR3 DNA: TGTGCCAGCAGTGAAGCCGGGACAGGGCACAATGAGCAGTTCTTC. The rearrangement uses TRBV6-1 and TRBJ2-1; 9 positions match TRBD1. Germline V CDR1 and CDR2: MNHNS, SASEGT. The length of the CDR3 is 15 residues. V trimming: 0 bases; J trimming: 5 bases; junction bases outside the gene matches: 2.

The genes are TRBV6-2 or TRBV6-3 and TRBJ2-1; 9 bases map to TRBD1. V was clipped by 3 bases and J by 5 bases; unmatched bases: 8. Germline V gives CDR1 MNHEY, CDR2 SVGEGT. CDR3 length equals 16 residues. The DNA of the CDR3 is TGTGCCAGCAGTTATCTCCGGGACAGGGTCCACAATGAGCAGTTCTTC. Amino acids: CASSYLRDRVHNEQFF.

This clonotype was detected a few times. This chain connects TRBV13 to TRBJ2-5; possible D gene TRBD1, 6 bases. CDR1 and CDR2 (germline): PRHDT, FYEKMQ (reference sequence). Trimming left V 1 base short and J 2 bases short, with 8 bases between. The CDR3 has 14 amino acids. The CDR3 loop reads CASSLVDRQETQYF. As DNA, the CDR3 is TGTGCCAGCAGCTTAGTGGACAGACAAGAGACCCAGTACTTC.

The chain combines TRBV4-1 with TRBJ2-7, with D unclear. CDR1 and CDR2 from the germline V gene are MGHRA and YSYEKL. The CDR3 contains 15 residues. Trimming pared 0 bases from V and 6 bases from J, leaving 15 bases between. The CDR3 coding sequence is TGCGCCAGCAGCCAAGAAGTACGGACCCTCTCCGAGCAGTACTTC. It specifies CASSQEVRTLSEQYF.

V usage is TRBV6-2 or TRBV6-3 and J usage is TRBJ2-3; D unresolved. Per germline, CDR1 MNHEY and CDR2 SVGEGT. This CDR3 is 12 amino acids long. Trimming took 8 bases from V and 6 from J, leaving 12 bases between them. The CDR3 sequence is CASGISRDTQYF. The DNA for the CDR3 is TGTGCCAGCGGGATCAGCCGCGATACGCAGTATTTT.

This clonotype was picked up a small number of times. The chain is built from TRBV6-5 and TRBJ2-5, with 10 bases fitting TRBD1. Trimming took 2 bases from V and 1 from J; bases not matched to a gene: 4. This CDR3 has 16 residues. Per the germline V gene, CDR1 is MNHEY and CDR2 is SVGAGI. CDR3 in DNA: TGTGCCAGCAGTTACGGGACAGGGGTGGGCCAAGAGACCCAGTACTTC. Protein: CASSYGTGVGQETQYF.

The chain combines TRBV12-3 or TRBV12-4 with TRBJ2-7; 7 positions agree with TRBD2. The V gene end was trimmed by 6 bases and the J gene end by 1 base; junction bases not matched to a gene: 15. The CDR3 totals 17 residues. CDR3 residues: CASSPVVAGLRSYEQYF. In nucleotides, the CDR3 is TGTGCCAGCAGCCCCGTGGTAGCGGGTCTTAGGTCCTACGAGCAGTACTTC.

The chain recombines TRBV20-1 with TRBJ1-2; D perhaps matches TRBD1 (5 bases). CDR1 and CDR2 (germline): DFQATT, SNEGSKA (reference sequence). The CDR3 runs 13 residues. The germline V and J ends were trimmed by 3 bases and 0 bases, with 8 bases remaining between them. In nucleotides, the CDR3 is TGCAGTGCTAGCAGGGAGGCTAACTATGGCTACACCTTC. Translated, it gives CSASREANYGYTF.

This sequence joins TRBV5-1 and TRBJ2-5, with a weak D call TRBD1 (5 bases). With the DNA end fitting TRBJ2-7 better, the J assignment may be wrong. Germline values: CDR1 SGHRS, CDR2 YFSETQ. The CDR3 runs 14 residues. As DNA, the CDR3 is TGCGCCAGCAGCTTGGCCAGGGTCGAATACGAGCAGTACTTC. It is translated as CASSLARVEYEQYF.

CDR3 in amino acids: CASSKKQDSIYNEQFF. CDR3 in DNA: TGCGCCAGCAGCAAAAAACAGGACTCCATATACAATGAGCAGTTCTTC. The gene calls are TRBV5-1 and TRBJ2-1; D might be TRBD1 or TRBD2, each matching 5 bases. This CDR3 has 16 amino acids. Germline values: CDR1 SGHRS, CDR2 YFSETQ. V was shortened by 4 bases and J by 4 bases, with 18 bases between the two germline ends.

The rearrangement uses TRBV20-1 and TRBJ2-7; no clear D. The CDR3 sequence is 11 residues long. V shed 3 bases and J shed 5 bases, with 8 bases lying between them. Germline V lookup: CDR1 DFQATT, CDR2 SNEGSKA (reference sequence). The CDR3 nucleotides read TGCAGTGCTAGTACCGGGCACGAGCAGTACTTC. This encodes CSASTGHEQYF.